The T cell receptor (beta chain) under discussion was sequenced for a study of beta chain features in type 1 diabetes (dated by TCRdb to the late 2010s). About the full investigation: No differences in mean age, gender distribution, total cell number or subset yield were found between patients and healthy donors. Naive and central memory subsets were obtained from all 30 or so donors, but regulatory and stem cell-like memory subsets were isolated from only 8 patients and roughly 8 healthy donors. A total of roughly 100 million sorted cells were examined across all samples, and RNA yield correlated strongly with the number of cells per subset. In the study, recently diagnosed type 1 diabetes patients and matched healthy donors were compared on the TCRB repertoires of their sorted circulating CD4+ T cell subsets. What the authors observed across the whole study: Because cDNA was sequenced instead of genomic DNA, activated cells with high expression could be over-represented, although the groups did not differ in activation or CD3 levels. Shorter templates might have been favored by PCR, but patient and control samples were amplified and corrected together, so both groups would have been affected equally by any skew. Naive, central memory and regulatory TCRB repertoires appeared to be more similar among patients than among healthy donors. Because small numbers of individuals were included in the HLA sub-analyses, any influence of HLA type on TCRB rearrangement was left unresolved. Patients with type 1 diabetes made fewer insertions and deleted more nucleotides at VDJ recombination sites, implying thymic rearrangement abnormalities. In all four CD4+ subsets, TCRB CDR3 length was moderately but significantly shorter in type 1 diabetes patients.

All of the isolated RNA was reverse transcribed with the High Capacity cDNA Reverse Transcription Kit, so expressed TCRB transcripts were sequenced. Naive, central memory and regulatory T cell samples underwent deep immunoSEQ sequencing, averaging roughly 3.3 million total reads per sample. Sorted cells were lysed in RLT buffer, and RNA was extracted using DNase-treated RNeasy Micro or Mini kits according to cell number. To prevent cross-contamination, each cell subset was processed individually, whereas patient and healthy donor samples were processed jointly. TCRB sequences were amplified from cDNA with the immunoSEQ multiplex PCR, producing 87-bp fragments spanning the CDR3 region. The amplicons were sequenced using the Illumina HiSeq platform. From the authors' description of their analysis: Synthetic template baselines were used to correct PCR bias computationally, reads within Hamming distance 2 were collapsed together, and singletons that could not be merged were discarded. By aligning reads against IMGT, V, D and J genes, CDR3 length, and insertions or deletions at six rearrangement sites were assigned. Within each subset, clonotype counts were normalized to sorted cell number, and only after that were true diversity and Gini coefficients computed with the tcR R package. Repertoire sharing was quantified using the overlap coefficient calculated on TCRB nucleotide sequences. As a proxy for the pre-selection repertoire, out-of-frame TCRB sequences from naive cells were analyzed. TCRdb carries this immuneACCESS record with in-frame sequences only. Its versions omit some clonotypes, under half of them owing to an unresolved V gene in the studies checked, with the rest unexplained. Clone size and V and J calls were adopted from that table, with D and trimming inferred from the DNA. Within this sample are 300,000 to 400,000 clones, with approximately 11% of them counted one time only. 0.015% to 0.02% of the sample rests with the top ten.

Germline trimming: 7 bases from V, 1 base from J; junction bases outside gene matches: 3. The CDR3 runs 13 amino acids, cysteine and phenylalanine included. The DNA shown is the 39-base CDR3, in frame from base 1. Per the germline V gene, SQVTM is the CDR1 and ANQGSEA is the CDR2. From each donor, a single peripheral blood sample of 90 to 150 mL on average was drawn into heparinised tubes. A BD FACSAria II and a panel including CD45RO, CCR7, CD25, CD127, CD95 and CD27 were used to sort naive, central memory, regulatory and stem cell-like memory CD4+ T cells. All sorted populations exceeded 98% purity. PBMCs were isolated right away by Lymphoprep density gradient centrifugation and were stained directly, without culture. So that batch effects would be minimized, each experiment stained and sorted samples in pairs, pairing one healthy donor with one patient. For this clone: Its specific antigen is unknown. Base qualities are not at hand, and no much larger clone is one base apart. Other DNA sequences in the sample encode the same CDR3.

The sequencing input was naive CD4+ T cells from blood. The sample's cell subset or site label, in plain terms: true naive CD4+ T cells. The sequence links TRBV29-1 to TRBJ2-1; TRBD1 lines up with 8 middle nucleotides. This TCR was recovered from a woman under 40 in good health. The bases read TGCAGCGCCGGACAGGGTTCCTACAATGAGCAGTTCTTC. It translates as CSAGQGSYNEQFF.